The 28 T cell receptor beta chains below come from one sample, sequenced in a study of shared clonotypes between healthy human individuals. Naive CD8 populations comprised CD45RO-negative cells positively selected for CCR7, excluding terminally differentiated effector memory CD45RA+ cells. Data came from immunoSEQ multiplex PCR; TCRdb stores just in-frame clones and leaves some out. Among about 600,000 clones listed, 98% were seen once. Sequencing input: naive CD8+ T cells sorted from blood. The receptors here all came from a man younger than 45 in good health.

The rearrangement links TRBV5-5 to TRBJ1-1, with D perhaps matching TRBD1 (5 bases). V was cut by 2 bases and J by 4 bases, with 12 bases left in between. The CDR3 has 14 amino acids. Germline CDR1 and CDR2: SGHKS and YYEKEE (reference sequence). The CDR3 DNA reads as TGTGCCAGCAGCTTAGGGGTCGTCGGCACTGAAGCTTTCTTT. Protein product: CASSLGVVGTEAFF.

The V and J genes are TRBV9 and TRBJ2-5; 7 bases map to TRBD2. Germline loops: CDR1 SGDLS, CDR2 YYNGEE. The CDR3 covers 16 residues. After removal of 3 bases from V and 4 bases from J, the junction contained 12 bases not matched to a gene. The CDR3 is CASSGLTGGLGETQYF. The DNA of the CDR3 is TGTGCCAGCAGCGGTCTGACGGGAGGTCTGGGAGAGACCCAGTACTTC.

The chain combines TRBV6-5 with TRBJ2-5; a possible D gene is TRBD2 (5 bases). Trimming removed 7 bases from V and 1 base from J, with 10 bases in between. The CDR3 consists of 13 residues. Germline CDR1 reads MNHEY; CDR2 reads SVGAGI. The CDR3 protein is CASTLGSQETQYF. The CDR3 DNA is TGTGCCAGCACCCTGGGGAGCCAAGAGACCCAGTACTTC.

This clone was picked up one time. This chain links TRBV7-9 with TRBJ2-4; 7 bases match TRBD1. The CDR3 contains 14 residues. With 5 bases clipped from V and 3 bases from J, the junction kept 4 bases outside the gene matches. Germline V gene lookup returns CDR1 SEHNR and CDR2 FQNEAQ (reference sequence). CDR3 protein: CASSRGGGKNIQYF. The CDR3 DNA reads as TGTGCCAGCAGCCGAGGGGGCGGCAAAAACATTCAGTACTTC.

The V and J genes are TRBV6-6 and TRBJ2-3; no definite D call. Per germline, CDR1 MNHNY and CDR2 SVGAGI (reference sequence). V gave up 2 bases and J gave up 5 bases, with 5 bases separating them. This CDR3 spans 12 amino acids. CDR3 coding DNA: TGTGCCAGCAGTTACGGGGAAGATACGCAGTATTTT. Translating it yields CASSYGEDTQYF.

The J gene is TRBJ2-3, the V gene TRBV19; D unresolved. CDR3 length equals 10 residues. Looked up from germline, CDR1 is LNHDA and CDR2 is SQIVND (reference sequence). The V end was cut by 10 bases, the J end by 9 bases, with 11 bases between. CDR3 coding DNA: TGTGCCACCCGTATGGGGACGCAGTATTTT. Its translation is CATRMGTQYF.

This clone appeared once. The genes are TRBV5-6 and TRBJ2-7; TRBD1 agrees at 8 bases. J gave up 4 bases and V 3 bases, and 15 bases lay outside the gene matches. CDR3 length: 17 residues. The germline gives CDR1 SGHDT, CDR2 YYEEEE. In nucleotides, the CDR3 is TGTGCCAGCAGCTCCGGGACAGGCCCCTCGCTTGGATACGAGCAGTACTTC. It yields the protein CASSSGTGPSLGYEQYF.

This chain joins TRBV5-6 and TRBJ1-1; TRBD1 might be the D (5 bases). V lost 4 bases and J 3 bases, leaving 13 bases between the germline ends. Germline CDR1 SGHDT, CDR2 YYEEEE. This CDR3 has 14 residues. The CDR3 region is CASSKQVTDTEAFF. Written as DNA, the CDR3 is TGTGCCAGCAGCAAACAGGTTACGGACACTGAAGCTTTCTTT.

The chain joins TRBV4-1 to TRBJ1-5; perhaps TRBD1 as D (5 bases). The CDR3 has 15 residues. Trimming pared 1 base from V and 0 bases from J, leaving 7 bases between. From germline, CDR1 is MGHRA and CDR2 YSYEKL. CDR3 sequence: CASSQGRGSNQPQHF. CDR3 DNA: TGCGCCAGCAGCCAAGGGAGGGGTAGCAATCAGCCCCAGCATTTT.

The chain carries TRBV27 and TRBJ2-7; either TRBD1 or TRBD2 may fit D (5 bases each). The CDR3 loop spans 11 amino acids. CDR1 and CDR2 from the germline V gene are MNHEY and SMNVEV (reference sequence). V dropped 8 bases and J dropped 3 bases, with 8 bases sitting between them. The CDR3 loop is CASWDGYEQYF. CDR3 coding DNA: TGTGCCAGCTGGGACGGCTACGAGCAGTACTTC.

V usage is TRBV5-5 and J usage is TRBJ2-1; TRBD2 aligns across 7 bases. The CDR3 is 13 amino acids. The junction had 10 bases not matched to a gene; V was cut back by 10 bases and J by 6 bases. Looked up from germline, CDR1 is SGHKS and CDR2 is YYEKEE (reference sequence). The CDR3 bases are TGTGCCGTCGGGAGCTGGGAGGGCAATGAGCAGTTCTTC. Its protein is CAVGSWEGNEQFF.

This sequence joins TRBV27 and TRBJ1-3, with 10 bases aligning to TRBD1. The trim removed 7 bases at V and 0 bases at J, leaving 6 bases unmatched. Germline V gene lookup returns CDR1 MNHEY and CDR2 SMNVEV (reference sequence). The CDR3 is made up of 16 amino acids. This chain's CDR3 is CASIRDRGHSGNTIYF. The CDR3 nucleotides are TGTGCCAGCATCCGGGACAGGGGCCACTCTGGAAACACCATATATTTT.

The CDR3 DNA reads TGTGCCAGTGGAGCTCGGACGCAGTATTTT. Encoded protein: CASGARTQYF. The V call is TRBV9, the J call TRBJ2-3; no firm D call. CDR1 and CDR2 from the germline V gene are SGDLS and YYNGEE. V lost 8 bases and J 9 bases, leaving 10 bases between the germline ends. The CDR3 spans 10 residues.

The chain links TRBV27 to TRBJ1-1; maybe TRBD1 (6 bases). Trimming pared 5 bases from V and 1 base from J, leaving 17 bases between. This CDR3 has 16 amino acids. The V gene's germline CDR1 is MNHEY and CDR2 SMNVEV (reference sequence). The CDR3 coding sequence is TGTGCCAGCAGTGCATCGACAGGAGGACGGAACACTGAAGCTTTCTTT. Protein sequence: CASSASTGGRNTEAFF.

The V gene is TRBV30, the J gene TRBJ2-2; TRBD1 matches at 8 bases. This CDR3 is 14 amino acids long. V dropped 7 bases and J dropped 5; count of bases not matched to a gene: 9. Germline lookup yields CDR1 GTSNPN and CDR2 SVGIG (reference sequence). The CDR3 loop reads CAFQGARETGELFF. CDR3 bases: TGTGCCTTCCAGGGGGCGCGGGAAACCGGGGAGCTGTTTTTT.

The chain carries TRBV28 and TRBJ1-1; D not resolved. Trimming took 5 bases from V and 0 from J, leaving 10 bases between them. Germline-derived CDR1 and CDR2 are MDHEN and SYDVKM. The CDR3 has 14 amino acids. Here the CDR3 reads CASSPLNMNTEAFF. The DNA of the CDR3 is TGTGCCAGCAGTCCGCTCAACATGAACACTGAAGCTTTCTTT.

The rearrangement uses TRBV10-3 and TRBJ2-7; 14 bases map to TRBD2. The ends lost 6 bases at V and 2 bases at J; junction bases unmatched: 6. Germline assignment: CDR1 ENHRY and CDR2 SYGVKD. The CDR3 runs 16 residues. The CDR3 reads CAISESTSGRAYEQYF. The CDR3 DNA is TGTGCCATCAGCGAATCGACTAGCGGGAGGGCCTACGAGCAGTACTTC.

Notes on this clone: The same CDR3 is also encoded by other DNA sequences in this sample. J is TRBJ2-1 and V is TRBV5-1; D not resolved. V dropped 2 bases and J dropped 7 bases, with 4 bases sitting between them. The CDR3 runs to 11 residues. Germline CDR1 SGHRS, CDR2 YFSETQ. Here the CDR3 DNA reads TGCGCCAGCAGCTTCGGAAATGAGCAGTTCTTC. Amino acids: CASSFGNEQFF. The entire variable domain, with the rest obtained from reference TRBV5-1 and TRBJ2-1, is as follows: KAGVTQTPRYLIKTRGQQVTLSCSPISGHRSVSWYQQTPGQGLQFLFEYFSETQRNKGNFPGRFSGRQFSNSRSEMNVSTLELGDSALYLCASSFGNEQFFGPGTRLTVL.

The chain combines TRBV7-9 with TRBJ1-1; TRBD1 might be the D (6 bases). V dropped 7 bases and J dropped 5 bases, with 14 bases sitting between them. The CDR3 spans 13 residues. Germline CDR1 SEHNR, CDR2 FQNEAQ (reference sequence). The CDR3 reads CASTGAFETEAFF. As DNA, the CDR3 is TGTGCCAGCACAGGGGCTTTTGAAACTGAAGCTTTCTTT. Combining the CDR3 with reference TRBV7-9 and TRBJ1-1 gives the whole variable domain DTGVSQNPRHKITKRGQNVTFRCDPISEHNRLYWYRQTLGQGPEFLTYFQNEAQLEKSRLLSDRFSAERPKGSFSTLEIQRTEQGDSAMYLCASTGAFETEAFFGQGTRLTVV.

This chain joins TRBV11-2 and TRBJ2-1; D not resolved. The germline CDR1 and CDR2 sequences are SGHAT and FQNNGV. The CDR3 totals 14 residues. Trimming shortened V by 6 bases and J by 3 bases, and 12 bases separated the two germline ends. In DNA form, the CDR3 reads TGTGCCAGCAGTTCACTGTCCGGCTACAATGAGCAGTTCTTC. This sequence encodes CASSSLSGYNEQFF. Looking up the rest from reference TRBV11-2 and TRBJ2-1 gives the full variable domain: EAGVAQSPRYKIIEKRQSVAFWCNPISGHATLYWYQQILGQGPKLLIQFQNNGVVDDSQLPKDRFSAERLKGVDSTLKIQPAKLEDSAVYLCASSSLSGYNEQFFGPGTRLTVL.

This chain's CDR3 is CSVARNSPEAFF. Here the CDR3 DNA reads TGCAGCGTTGCCCGAAACTCTCCTGAAGCTTTCTTT. V usage is TRBV29-1 and J usage is TRBJ1-1; unclear D gene. The CDR3 length is 12 residues. Trimming removed 4 bases from V and 6 bases from J, with 12 bases in between. CDR1 is SQVTM, CDR2 ANQGSEA, per germline.

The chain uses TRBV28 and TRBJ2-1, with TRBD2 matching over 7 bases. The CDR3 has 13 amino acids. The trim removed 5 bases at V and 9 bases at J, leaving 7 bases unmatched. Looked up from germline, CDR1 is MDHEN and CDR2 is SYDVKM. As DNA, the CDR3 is TGTGCCAGCAGTCCGGGGGAGGGGCTTGAGCAGTTCTTC. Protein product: CASSPGEGLEQFF.

The CDR3, as DNA: TGTGCCAGCAGCTTAGACGGGTTTGTTGAGCAGTTCTTC. Its translation: CASSLDGFVEQFF. The chain recombines TRBV7-2 with TRBJ2-1, with D uncertain. Germline-derived CDR1 and CDR2 are SGHTA and FQGNSA. The ends were cut back, 1 base at V and 9 bases at J, with 10 bases in the middle. The CDR3 is 13 residues long.

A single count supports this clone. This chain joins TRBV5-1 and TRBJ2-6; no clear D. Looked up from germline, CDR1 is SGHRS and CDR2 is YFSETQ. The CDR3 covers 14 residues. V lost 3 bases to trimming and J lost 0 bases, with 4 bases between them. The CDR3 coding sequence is TGCGCCAGCAGCTCCGTCTCTGGGGCCAACGTCCTGACTTTC. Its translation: CASSSVSGANVLTF.

CDR3 loop: CASSQKRTESTDTQYF. The CDR3 DNA is TGTGCCAGCAGCCAGAAGCGAACAGAGAGCACAGATACGCAGTATTTT. J is TRBJ2-3 and V is TRBV5-5; D not certain. The CDR3 has 16 amino acids. The germline CDR1 and CDR2 sequences are SGHKS and YYEKEE (reference sequence). Trimming removed 4 bases from V and 0 bases from J, with 15 bases in between.

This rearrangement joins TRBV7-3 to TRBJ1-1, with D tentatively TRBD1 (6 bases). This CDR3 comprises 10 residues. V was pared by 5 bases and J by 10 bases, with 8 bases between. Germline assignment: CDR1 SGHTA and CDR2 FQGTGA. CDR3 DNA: TGTGCCAGCAGCGGGGGGCCAGCTTTCTTT. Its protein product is CASSGGPAFF.

The CDR3 nucleotides read TGTGCCAGCAGCCAAAGGGGAGAAGATACGCAGTATTTT. Protein product: CASSQRGEDTQYF. This chain connects TRBV4-2 to TRBJ2-3, with D perhaps matching TRBD1 or TRBD2 (5 bases each). The CDR3 length is 13 residues. Germline lookup yields CDR1 LGHNA and CDR2 YNFKEQ. V shed 2 bases and J shed 5 bases, with 8 bases lying between them.

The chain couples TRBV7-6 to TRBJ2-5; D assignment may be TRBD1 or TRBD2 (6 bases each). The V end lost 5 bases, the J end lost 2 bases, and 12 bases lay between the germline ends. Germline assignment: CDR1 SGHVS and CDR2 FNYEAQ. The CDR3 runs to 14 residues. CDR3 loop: CASSGGGLQETQYF. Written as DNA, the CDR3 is TGTGCCAGCAGCGGAGGGGGATTGCAAGAGACCCAGTACTTC.